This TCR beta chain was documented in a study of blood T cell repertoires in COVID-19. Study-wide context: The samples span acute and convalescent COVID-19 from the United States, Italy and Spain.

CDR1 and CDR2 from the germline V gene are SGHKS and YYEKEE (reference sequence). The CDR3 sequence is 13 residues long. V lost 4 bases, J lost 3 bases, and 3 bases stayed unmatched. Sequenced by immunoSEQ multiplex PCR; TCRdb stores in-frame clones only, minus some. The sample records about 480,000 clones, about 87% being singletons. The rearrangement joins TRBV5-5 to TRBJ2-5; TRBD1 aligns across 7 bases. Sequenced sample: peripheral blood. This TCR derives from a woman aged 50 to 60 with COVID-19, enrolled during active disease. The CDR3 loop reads CASSQGDEETQYF. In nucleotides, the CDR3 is TGTGCCAGCAGCCAGGGGGATGAAGAGACCCAGTACTTC.